The entry that follows covers one T cell receptor beta chain sequence. Its binding antigen is unknown. The sample holds no much larger clone one base away, and base qualities are not on file. The CDR3 measures 18 amino acids from cysteine to phenylalanine. The sequence is cut down to CDR3 DNA, 54 bases in frame from base 1. Relative to germline, V is 3 bases shorter and J is 5 bases shorter, with 22 bases between their ends. To prepare the library, the immunoSEQ multiplex PCR assay was applied. T cell repertoires were profiled by deep sequencing of rearranged TCR beta loci, alongside multiparametric flow cytometry. Not all clones reach the TCRdb copy of this immuneACCESS table, which keeps in-frame sequences only. Checked studies attribute under half of the gap to unresolved V genes and leave the rest unexplained. The sample profile shows around 62,000 clones; approximately 84% of them were found once. The top ten clonotypes cover 2.1% of the sample.

The data originate from a study of lymphopenia after photon versus proton radiotherapy (dated by TCRdb to the late 2010s). With regard to the full study: Photon and proton radiation therapy were compared by the study for their immunological effects in patients with gastrointestinal tumors who developed high-grade lymphopenia. The study aimed to characterize how the two radiation modalities differ in their impact on the immune system. A cohort of approximately 20 patients with gastrointestinal tumors who received either photon or proton therapy and subsequently developed lymphopenia was included. Summary of the overall study and its limitations: During treatment, patients who received proton therapy stayed relatively stable, whereas patients who received photon therapy lost naive T cells and TCR diversity and gained effector/memory populations. After the lymphocyte count nadir, oligoclonal expansion, especially of CD8+ Temra cells, was observed in photon-treated repertoires, and the drop in diversity was driven by this expansion. The survival association was assessed only in patients who died, and the authors presented better survival with proton therapy as a possibility rather than a demonstrated result. Across the cohort, a larger post-nadir drop in TCR diversity was inversely correlated with overall survival time among patients who died.

In this chain, TRBV23-1 is recombined with TRBJ2-2, with the D call perhaps TRBD1 or TRBD2, as 6 bases match in each case. TRBV23-1 is marked as an open reading frame, function uncertain. The sequenced sample was peripheral blood, obtained from a patient treated with proton-based radiotherapy. This receptor was taken from a man in his 60s with pancreatic cancer. The nucleotide sequence reads TGCGCCAGCAGTCACATAGGTAAGGGGGGCGCGGGAACCGGGGAGCTGTTTTTT. Its amino acids are CASSHIGKGGAGTGELFF.